This entry lists 21 T cell receptor beta chains sequenced from one sample in a study of response to subunit inactivated influenza vaccine. TCRdb ran MiXCR on the RT-PCR reads and lists one entry per CDR3 protein. In the table there are some 500,000 distinct CDR3 sequences, 25% of which are singletons. The sample was CD4+ T cells sorted from PBMCs, taken 4 to 6 days after vaccination. The receptors were gathered from a middle-aged man who received an inactivated influenza vaccine.

In its sample, this clonotype was seen many times. The V and J genes are TRBV4-3 and TRBJ2-3; D ambiguous. V gave up 0 bases and J gave up 6 bases, with 10 bases separating them. The CDR3 has 14 residues. Germline loops: CDR1 LGHNA, CDR2 YSLEER. CDR3 coding DNA: TGCGCCAGCAGCCAAGAACCCCAGAGGGATACGCAGTATTTT. Its translation is CASSQEPQRDTQYF.

The rearrangement uses TRBV12-3 or TRBV12-4 and TRBJ1-6; TRBD1 agrees at 8 bases. The CDR3 consists of 15 residues. J lost 7 bases, V lost 5 bases, and 7 bases had no gene match. The CDR3 region is CASSPTQGANSPLHF. DNA of the CDR3: TGTGCCAGCAGTCCAACCCAGGGGGCCAATTCACCCCTCCACTTT.

This clonotype was seen only a few times. The rearrangement links TRBV4-3 to TRBJ2-3, with 11 bases fitting TRBD1. This CDR3 comprises 14 residues. The V and J ends lost 6 bases and 11 bases, in that order; junction bases with no gene match: 10. Looked up from germline, CDR1 is LGHNA and CDR2 is YSLEER. In DNA form, the CDR3 reads TGCGCCAGCAGACCGGGACAGGGGGTAGCAAAGCAGTATTTT. This translates into CASRPGQGVAKQYF.

The chain carries TRBV7-2 and TRBJ1-2, with D perhaps matching TRBD1 (5 bases). The CDR3 extends over 12 amino acids. CDR1 is SGHTA and CDR2 is FQGNSA in the germline V gene. Trimming removed 5 bases from V and 8 bases from J, with 12 bases in between. The chain's CDR3 is CASSLMGQGYTF. CDR3 sequence (DNA): TGTGCCAGCAGCCTCATGGGGCAGGGCTACACCTTC.

This clonotype was counted a few times. J is TRBJ1-6 and V is TRBV25-1; 8 positions agree with TRBD1. This CDR3 spans 17 amino acids. The V gene's germline CDR1 is MGHDK and CDR2 SYGVNS. The junction had 11 bases not matched to a gene; V was cut back by 1 base and J by 9 bases. The DNA of the CDR3 is TGTGCCAGCAGTGAATCGGTTAAGGACAGGGTCAGTTCACCCCTCCACTTT. Encoded protein: CASSESVKDRVSSPLHF.

A few counts support this clonotype. The V call is TRBV10-3, the J call TRBJ1-5; D ambiguous. V was trimmed by 2 bases and J by 0 bases, leaving 8 bases between them. The CDR3 spans 15 residues. In germline, CDR1 is ENHRY, CDR2 SYGVKD. The CDR3 nucleotides read TGTGCCATCAGTGAGCCAGTCTATAGCAATCAGCCCCAGCATTTT. Its translation: CAISEPVYSNQPQHF.

This clonotype was observed a few times. The chain is built from TRBV21-1 and TRBJ2-7; TRBD2 was called by the table and not checked on the DNA. TRBV21-1 is recorded as a pseudogene. CDR3 length: 16 residues. CDR3 coding DNA: TGTGCCAGCAGCAAATGCGTACTAGCGGGAACCTACGAGCAGTACTTC. This sequence encodes CASSKCVLAGTYEQYF.

The table lists this clonotype with a few counts. The chain joins TRBV7-2 to TRBJ1-2; 7 bases fit TRBD1. The CDR3 has 15 residues. V shed 2 bases and J 8 bases; nucleotides not matched to a gene: 11. The germline gives CDR1 SGHTA, CDR2 FQGNSA. CDR3 nucleotide sequence: TGTGCCAGCAGCTTAATGGGACAGAGCGTGATAGGCTACACCTTC. Amino acids: CASSLMGQSVIGYTF.

This chain links TRBV7-2 with TRBJ2-7; maybe TRBD2 (5 bases). This CDR3 region has 13 residues. The V and J ends lost 1 base and 7 bases respectively, with 11 bases between them. CDR1 is SGHTA and CDR2 is FQGNSA in the germline V gene. The CDR3 here is CASSLGVAREQYF. The CDR3 coding sequence is TGTGCCAGCAGCTTAGGAGTAGCGCGAGAGCAGTACTTC.

This clonotype turned up a few times. The V and J genes are TRBV5-1 and TRBJ2-3; no clear D. The CDR3 length is 15 residues. Germline CDR1 and CDR2: SGHRS and YFSETQ. Trimming took 1 base from V and 6 from J, leaving 15 bases between them. Here the CDR3 DNA reads TGCGCCAGCAGCTTGACAACCCCTGAGGTGGATACGCAGTATTTT. Translating gives CASSLTTPEVDTQYF.

The chain is built from TRBV15 and TRBJ1-4, with D perhaps matching TRBD1 (6 bases). This CDR3 is built from 16 residues. V was shortened by 0 bases and J by 4 bases, with 12 bases between the two germline ends. Germline-derived CDR1 and CDR2 are LNHNV and YYDKDF (reference sequence). CDR3 DNA sequence: TGTGCCACCAGCAGAGATCTAGGACAGATTAATGAAAAACTGTTTTTT. Its translation is CATSRDLGQINEKLFF.

V usage is TRBV20-1 and J usage is TRBJ2-2, with 10 bases aligning to TRBD2. Looked up from germline, CDR1 is DFQATT and CDR2 is SNEGSKA (reference sequence). Trimming took 5 bases from V and 6 from J; bases not matched to a gene: 9. The CDR3 spans 15 residues. The CDR3 spells CSALSGLAMAGELFF. The CDR3 DNA sequence: TGCAGTGCTCTGTCGGGACTAGCGATGGCCGGGGAGCTGTTTTTT.

This chain uses TRBV7-2 with TRBJ2-7; no firm D call. Germline V CDR1 and CDR2: SGHTA, FQGNSA. This CDR3 region has 13 residues. V lost 4 bases, J lost 2 bases, and 9 bases lay in between. DNA for the CDR3: TGTGCCAGCAGCTGGGGTGCCCCCTACGAGCAGTACTTC. Translation gives CASSWGAPYEQYF.

J is TRBJ2-3 and V is TRBV7-3; TRBD2 matches 8 bases. This CDR3 is built from 15 residues. With V trimmed by 4 bases and J by 11 bases, 14 bases remained unmatched. CDR1 and CDR2 from the germline V gene are SGHTA and FQGTGA. The CDR3 is CASSSSGTRGAKQYF. The CDR3 DNA sequence: TGTGCCAGCAGCTCCTCCGGGACTAGGGGAGCTAAGCAGTATTTT. Variable domain in full (rest from reference TRBV7-3 and TRBJ2-3): GAGVSQTPSNKVTEKGKYVELRCDPISGHTALYWYRQSLGQGPEFLIYFQGTGAADDSGLPNDRFFAVRPEGSVSTLKIQRTERGDSAVYLCASSSSGTRGAKQYFGPGTRLTVL.

CDR3 sequence (DNA): TGCAGTGCTAGAGATCAGGAAGAAAAAAACATTCAGTACTTC. This translates into CSARDQEEKNIQYF. The chain recombines TRBV20-1 with TRBJ2-4; D unresolved. The V end was cut by 0 bases, the J end by 4 bases, with 10 bases between. There are 14 residues in the CDR3. From germline, CDR1 is DFQATT and CDR2 SNEGSKA (reference sequence).

The CDR3 region has the DNA TGTGCCAGCAGCGCTAACAGGGGTGGTAATGAGCAGTTCTTC. Encoded protein: CASSANRGGNEQFF. V and J are TRBV7-2 and TRBJ2-1, with 7 bases lining up with TRBD1. V trimming: 5 bases; J trimming: 7 bases; junction bases outside the gene matches: 8. CDR3 size: 14 residues. Germline loops: CDR1 SGHTA, CDR2 FQGNSA. The variable domain in full, completed from reference TRBV7-2 and TRBJ2-1, reads GAGVSQSPSNKVTEKGKDVELRCDPISGHTALYWYRQSLGQGLEFLIYFQGNSAPDKSGLPSDRFSAERTGGSVSTLTIQRTQQEDSAVYLCASSANRGGNEQFFGPGTRLTVL.

This clonotype turned up a few times. The chain has TRBV20-1 and TRBJ2-5; 10 bases are a match to TRBD2. The CDR3 has 15 amino acids. CDR1 and CDR2 from the germline V gene are DFQATT and SNEGSKA (reference sequence). The J segment lost 7 bases and the V segment lost 1 base, leaving 9 bases of the junction unmatched. CDR3 bases: TGCAGTGCTAGAGGTTCTAGCGGGAGCAGGGTGACCCAGTACTTC. It encodes CSARGSSGSRVTQYF.

This clonotype came up once. The rearrangement uses TRBV7-2 and TRBJ1-6, with 7 bases identical to TRBD1. The CDR3 has 15 residues. J gave up 9 bases and V 5 bases, and 10 bases lay outside the gene matches. Per the germline V gene, CDR1 is SGHTA and CDR2 is FQGNSA. The CDR3 is CASSNDRAAGSPLHF. In DNA form, the CDR3 reads TGTGCCAGCAGCAATGACAGGGCAGCGGGTTCACCCCTCCACTTT.

This clonotype was counted between two and nine times. J is TRBJ2-7 and V is TRBV10-3; TRBD1 matches at 12 bases. Germline loops: CDR1 ENHRY, CDR2 SYGVKD. The J segment lost 7 bases and the V segment lost 6 bases, leaving 4 bases of the junction unmatched. The CDR3 is made up of 13 amino acids. CDR3 protein: CAIRGQGAREQYF. CDR3 in DNA: TGTGCCATCAGGGGACAGGGGGCGAGGGAGCAGTACTTC.

This clonotype appeared a few times. This chain connects TRBV27 to TRBJ2-1, with 9 bases fitting TRBD2. Germline CDR1 MNHEY, CDR2 SMNVEV (reference sequence). The ends lost 8 bases at V and 3 bases at J; junction bases unmatched: 8. This CDR3 has 15 amino acids. CDR3 protein: CASQHSSGIYNEQFF. The CDR3 DNA is TGTGCCAGCCAACATTCTAGCGGGATCTACAATGAGCAGTTCTTC.

The chain joins TRBV15 to TRBJ2-1; 15 positions agree with TRBD2. The V segment lost 4 bases and the J segment 8 bases; nucleotides outside the gene matches: 9. This CDR3 is built from 17 residues. CDR1 is LNHNV and CDR2 is YYDKDF in the germline V gene (reference sequence). The CDR3: CATSTRRGLAGGYEQFF. The CDR3 region has the DNA TGTGCCACCAGCACCCGCCGGGGACTAGCGGGGGGATATGAGCAGTTCTTC.